What follows describes a single T cell receptor (beta chain). The antigen remains undetermined. The donors were members of the validation cohort comprising over a hundred subjects, separate from the approximately 700-subject first cohort. The sample originates from a study of cytomegalovirus exposure and HLA in healthy donors. As for the study in general: A later analysis reported the 130 or so validation repertoires used the same platform as the 666 first-cohort repertoires.

J was trimmed by 5 bases and V by 4 bases; bases with no gene match: 18. Germline V gene data show CDR1 as SGHRS and CDR2 as YFSETQ. This CDR3 is built from 17 residues. Findings and caveats of the study: The study designated around 150 TCR beta chains cytomegalovirus-associated. That first-cohort TCR clusters tended to co-occur in the 90 to 150 validation repertoires was found in a later analysis.

The table came from immunoSEQ multiplex PCR; TCRdb's copy has only in-frame clones and leaves some out. The sample records roughly 120,000 clones, under 90% being singletons. This clonotype originated in a woman aged 25 to 39 in good health and CMV-seronegative. Sequences were obtained from PBMCs. The chain links TRBV5-1 to TRBJ2-7, with 7 bases matching TRBD1. The CDR3 is CASSMINLAGGFHEQYF. The CDR3 bases are TGCGCCAGCAGCATGATAAACCTGGCAGGGGGTTTCCACGAGCAGTACTTC.